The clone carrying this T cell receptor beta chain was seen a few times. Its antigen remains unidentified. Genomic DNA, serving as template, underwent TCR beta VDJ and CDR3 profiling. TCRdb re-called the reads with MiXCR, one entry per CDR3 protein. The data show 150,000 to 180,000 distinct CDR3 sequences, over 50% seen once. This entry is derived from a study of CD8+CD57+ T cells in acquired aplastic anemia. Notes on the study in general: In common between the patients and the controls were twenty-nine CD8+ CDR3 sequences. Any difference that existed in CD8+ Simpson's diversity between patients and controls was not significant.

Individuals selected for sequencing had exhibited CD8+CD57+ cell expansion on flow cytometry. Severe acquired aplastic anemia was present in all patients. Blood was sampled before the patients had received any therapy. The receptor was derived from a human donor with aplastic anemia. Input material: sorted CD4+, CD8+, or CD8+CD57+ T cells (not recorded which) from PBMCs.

CDR3 coding DNA: TGTGCCAGCAGCTTAGGAGAGCATCAGCCCCAGCATTTT. It translates to CASSLGEHQPQHF. The V gene is TRBV7-2, the J gene TRBJ1-5; no firm D call. Trimming cost V 1 base and J 5 bases, with 6 bases left between them. The CDR3 consists of 13 residues. CDR1 and CDR2 from the germline V gene are SGHTA and FQGNSA.